This TCR beta chain was observed in a study of blood T cells in healthy people across ages. This CDR3 contains 15 residues. Per the germline V gene, CDR1 is MDHEN and CDR2 is SYDVKM. This clonotype was seen a handful of times. No antigen is known for it. Findings of the study overall: Versus aged donors, long-lived donors had higher diversity and more naive CD4+ cells.

With a J-beta primer mix and a sample-barcoded 5' primer, a second PCR ran about 7 to 11 cycles. Each sample provided no less than 2.5 million CDR3-containing paired-end reads. TCRdb reprocessed the 5' RACE reads via MiXCR and lists one record per CDR3 protein. The data contain hundreds of thousands of distinct CDR3 sequences, roughly 20% of them seen just once; the ten biggest clones take up more than 3%. Healthy Russian Caucasian donors spanned ages about 6 to 95 years. The receptor's source is a man aged 65 to 85 in good health. The sample was blood. The J gene is TRBJ2-7, the V gene TRBV28, with D tentatively TRBD1 (5 bases). The J call may be in error: the DNA end matches TRBJ2-5 better. The CDR3 reads CASSLWGQGRETQYF. The CDR3 DNA reads as TGTGCCAGCAGTTTATGGGGGCAGGGCCGCGAGACCCAGTACTTC.